The 32 T cell receptor beta chains reported below all come from one sample, sequenced in a study of cytomegalovirus exposure and HLA in healthy donors. The PCR ran on 60 Vbeta and 13 Jbeta primers. Sequenced by immunoSEQ multiplex PCR; TCRdb stores in-frame clones only, minus some. The listing records about 33,000 clones. Sequencing was done on a sample of PBMCs. The receptors come from a man aged 35 to 55 in good health and CMV-seronegative.

The chain links TRBV4-3 to TRBJ1-4; D remains unclear. Germline values: CDR1 LGHNA, CDR2 YSLEER. Trimming left V 0 bases short and J 7 bases short, with 15 bases between. The CDR3 extends over 16 amino acids. The CDR3 nucleotides are TGCGCCAGCAGCCAAGATGCCCAGGCCATGGGTGAAAAACTGTTTTTT. It specifies CASSQDAQAMGEKLFF.

The V and J genes are TRBV4-3 and TRBJ2-1, with TRBD2 matching over 15 bases. The J segment lost 0 bases and the V segment lost 3 bases, leaving 3 bases of the junction unmatched. The V gene's germline CDR1 is LGHNA and CDR2 YSLEER. The CDR3 covers 18 residues. CDR3 coding DNA: TGCGCCAGCAGCCACGGACTAGCGGGAGGGAGCTCCTACAATGAGCAGTTCTTC. This codes for CASSHGLAGGSSYNEQFF.

V usage is TRBV28 and J usage is TRBJ1-5; D unresolved. Per the germline V gene, CDR1 is MDHEN and CDR2 is SYDVKM. The CDR3 loop spans 15 amino acids. V was pared by 2 bases and J by 1 base, with 9 bases between. The CDR3 DNA reads TGTGCCAGCAGTTTAGAGCTGATGAGCAATCAGCCCCAGCATTTT. The encoded protein is CASSLELMSNQPQHF.

The chain recombines TRBV28 with TRBJ2-2; 7 bases are a match to TRBD2. With V trimmed by 5 bases and J by 2 bases, 2 bases remained unmatched. Germline loops: CDR1 MDHEN, CDR2 SYDVKM. CDR3 length: 14 residues. This CDR3 reads CASSLAVNTGELFF. The CDR3 DNA reads as TGTGCCAGCAGTCTAGCGGTTAACACCGGGGAGCTGTTTTTT.

J is TRBJ2-7 and V is TRBV4-1; 7 bases align to TRBD1. CDR1 MGHRA and CDR2 YSYEKL come from the germline V gene. V was clipped by 0 bases and J by 2 bases; unmatched bases: 4. The CDR3 length is 15 residues. The CDR3 region is CASSQERGGAYEQYF. In DNA, the CDR3 is TGCGCCAGCAGCCAAGAACGAGGGGGCGCCTACGAGCAGTACTTC.

The V call is TRBV29-1, the J call TRBJ2-7; D is ambiguous. The V gene lost 5 bases and the J gene lost 0 bases, with 8 bases spanning the gap. CDR1 SQVTM and CDR2 ANQGSEA come from the germline V gene. CDR3 length: 12 amino acids. CDR3 sequence reads: CSVIVSSYEQYF. The CDR3 coding sequence is TGCAGCGTTATAGTAAGCTCCTACGAGCAGTACTTC.

This rearrangement joins TRBV11-3 to TRBJ1-1; TRBD1 is a possible D gene (5 bases). Trimming left V 7 bases short and J 4 bases short, with 16 bases between. The CDR3 totals 14 residues. Germline V gives CDR1 SGHNT, CDR2 YENEEA. This CDR3 is CASTFNGGATEAFF. In DNA, the CDR3 is TGTGCCAGCACCTTTAACGGGGGTGCCACTGAAGCTTTCTTT. Drawing the rest from reference TRBV11-3 and TRBJ1-1, the complete variable domain is EAGVVQSPRYKIIEKKQPVAFWCNPISGHNTLYWYLQNLGQGPELLIRYENEEAVDDSQLPKDRFSAERLKGVDSTLKIQPAELGDSAVYLCASTFNGGATEAFFGQGTRLTVV.

V gene TRBV18 combines with J gene TRBJ2-1; 14 positions match TRBD2. The CDR3 totals 15 residues. Trimming took 3 bases from V and 9 from J; bases not matched to a gene: 4. CDR1 and CDR2 (germline): KGHSH, LQKENI. Here the CDR3 reads CASSPTSGRVSEQFF. The DNA for the CDR3 is TGTGCCAGCTCACCGACTAGCGGGAGGGTGAGTGAGCAGTTCTTC.

This rearrangement joins TRBV11-3 to TRBJ2-1, with D perhaps TRBD1 (6 bases). There are 14 residues in the CDR3. CDR1 is SGHNT and CDR2 is YENEEA in the germline V gene. With 4 bases removed from V and 4 bases from J, the gap between germline ends came to 11 bases. In DNA form, the CDR3 reads TGTGCCAGCAGCTCCCCGAGGGGGTACAATGAGCAGTTCTTC. Its protein is CASSSPRGYNEQFF.

The chain carries TRBV4-3 and TRBJ2-1, with 9 bases lining up with TRBD1. V trimming: 1 base; J trimming: 0 bases; junction bases outside the gene matches: 16. The length of the CDR3 is 21 residues. The germline CDR1 and CDR2 sequences are LGHNA and YSLEER. CDR3 sequence (DNA): TGCGCCAGCAGCCAAGCCCTTGTCCCGGGACAGGGCCCGAGCTCCTACAATGAGCAGTTCTTC. It specifies CASSQALVPGQGPSSYNEQFF.

This chain joins TRBV18 and TRBJ1-5; 9 bases are shared with TRBD1. Germline values: CDR1 KGHSH, CDR2 LQKENI. Unmatched junction bases numbered 8, after V lost 4 bases and J lost 4 bases. This CDR3 is 16 amino acids long. The CDR3 DNA sequence: TGTGCCAGCTCACGGACGGGACAGGGTGGAAATCAGCCCCAGCATTTT. It codes for CASSRTGQGGNQPQHF.

The chain joins TRBV18 to TRBJ2-7; D call uncertain. The ends were cut back, 4 bases at V and 2 bases at J, with 9 bases in the middle. Germline V gives CDR1 KGHSH, CDR2 LQKENI. The CDR3 runs to 13 residues. CDR3 protein: CASSRLDAYEQYF. Here the CDR3 DNA reads TGTGCCAGCTCACGCCTAGACGCCTACGAGCAGTACTTC.

The chain combines TRBV2 with TRBJ1-2; 10 bases align to TRBD1. Looked up from germline, CDR1 is SNHLY and CDR2 is FYNNEI. The CDR3 length is 15 residues. Trimming took 6 bases from V and 4 from J; bases not matched to a gene: 8. The CDR3 DNA is TGTGCCAGCAGGGGAGGCGGGACAGGGGCCTATGGCTACACCTTC. Translation gives CASRGGGTGAYGYTF.

The CDR3 loop reads CASSLLDSASGGRPQHF. CDR3 sequence (DNA): TGTGCCAGCAGTTTATTGGACAGTGCTTCGGGGGGAAGGCCCCAGCATTTT. The chain uses TRBV28 and TRBJ1-5; TRBD1 is a possible D gene (6 bases). The CDR3 length is 17 residues. Germline CDR1 MDHEN, CDR2 SYDVKM. V lost 1 base, J lost 9 bases, and 22 bases lay in between.

V is TRBV7-9 and J is TRBJ2-1; the D gene is possibly TRBD2 (5 bases). CDR1 SEHNR and CDR2 FQNEAQ come from the germline V gene (reference sequence). This CDR3 has 14 residues. The V and J ends lost 6 bases and 8 bases respectively, with 17 bases between them. DNA of the CDR3: TGTGCCAGCAGACTAAATACCGGGGTTGATGAGCAGTTCTTC. This gives the protein CASRLNTGVDEQFF.

The V gene is TRBV15, the J gene TRBJ2-1; TRBD2 might be the D (6 bases). Trimming took 5 bases from V and 5 from J, leaving 13 bases between them. Germline CDR1 LNHNV, CDR2 YYDKDF (reference sequence). The CDR3 consists of 14 residues. CDR3 DNA: TGTGCCACCAGCCGCACCCGGGGGAACAATGAGCAGTTCTTC. Encoded protein: CATSRTRGNNEQFF.

A remark on this clone: A junction boundary mismatches the germline segment, possibly from a read error. V is TRBV30 and J is TRBJ1-1; 8 bases are shared with TRBD1. CDR1 and CDR2 from the germline V gene are GTSNPN and SVGIG (reference sequence). The CDR3 runs to 15 residues. CDR3 sequence (DNA): TGTGCCTGGAGTACCGGACAGGGAAGGAACACTGAAGATTTCTTT. This gives the protein CAWSTGQGRNTEDFF.

The chain uses TRBV13 and TRBJ2-5; 8 bases match TRBD1. Germline V gene sequence: CDR1 PRHDT, CDR2 FYEKMQ (reference sequence). The CDR3 totals 14 residues. The ends lost 0 bases at V and 4 bases at J; junction bases unmatched: 1. CDR3 sequence: CASSLGQGGETQYF. Written as DNA, the CDR3 is TGTGCCAGCAGCTTAGGACAGGGGGGAGAGACCCAGTACTTC.

J is TRBJ2-1 and V is TRBV5-6, with D possibly TRBD2 on 5 matching bases. The CDR3 covers 12 residues. Deletions cut 2 bases from V and 6 bases from J, with 6 bases between. The germline CDR1 and CDR2 sequences are SGHDT and YYEEEE. CDR3 in amino acids: CASSFRGNEQFF. The CDR3 DNA reads as TGTGCCAGCAGCTTCCGGGGCAATGAGCAGTTCTTC.

The gene calls are TRBV5-1 and TRBJ1-2; D is unresolved. V was clipped by 0 bases and J by 8 bases, with 8 bases between them. This CDR3 is built from 12 residues. Germline loops: CDR1 SGHRS, CDR2 YFSETQ. The CDR3 nucleotides read TGCGCCAGCAGCTTGGAAGGGAGCGGCTACACCTTC. Its protein is CASSLEGSGYTF.

V and J are TRBV11-3 and TRBJ1-2; D uncertain. The CDR3 runs to 12 residues. CDR1 and CDR2 from the germline V gene are SGHNT and YENEEA. V lost 5 bases and J 4 bases, leaving 8 bases between the germline ends. The CDR3 nucleotides read TGTGCCAGCAGCACCGAGTCCTATGGCTACACCTTC. Translated, it gives CASSTESYGYTF.

V gene TRBV9 combines with J gene TRBJ1-5; D is perhaps TRBD1 (6 bases). CDR3 length: 15 amino acids. V shed 0 bases and J shed 5 bases, with 12 bases lying between them. Germline CDR1 and CDR2: SGDLS and YYNGEE. The CDR3 coding sequence is TGTGCCAGCAGCGTAGGAGGACAGCCAGATCAGCCCCAGCATTTT. This encodes CASSVGGQPDQPQHF. The full variable domain, with the rest looked up from reference TRBV9 and TRBJ1-5, is DSGVTQTPKHLITATGQRVTLRCSPRSGDLSVYWYQQSLDQGLQFLIQYYNGEERAKGNILERFSAQQFPDLHSELNLSSLELGDSALYFCASSVGGQPDQPQHFGDGTRLSIL.

The chain employs TRBV6-5 and TRBJ2-1, with 7 bases fitting TRBD1. In germline, CDR1 is MNHEY, CDR2 SVGAGI. V dropped 4 bases and J dropped 3; count of bases not matched to a gene: 3. CDR3 length: 14 residues. CDR3 sequence (DNA): TGTGCCAGCAGTTCGAGGGACAGCTACAATGAGCAGTTCTTC. As protein: CASSSRDSYNEQFF.

The chain has TRBV19 and TRBJ1-2, with no clear D. V lost 5 bases, J lost 6 bases, and 16 bases lay in between. The CDR3 is made up of 14 amino acids. Germline CDR1 is LNHDA and CDR2 is SQIVND (reference sequence). The CDR3 sequence: CASSVGGRTDGYTF. The CDR3 bases are TGTGCCAGTAGTGTGGGAGGGCGAACGGATGGCTACACCTTC. The complete variable domain, with remaining parts taken from reference TRBV19 and TRBJ1-2, reads DGGITQSPKYLFRKEGQNVTLSCEQNLNHDAMYWYRQDPGQGLRLIYYSQIVNDFQKGDIAEGYSVSREKKESFPLTVTSAQKNPTAFYLCASSVGGRTDGYTFGSGTRLTVV.

CDR3 residues: CASSPELLNTEAFF. Here the CDR3 DNA reads TGTGCCAGCTCACCAGAGCTTCTGAACACTGAAGCTTTCTTT. The chain has TRBV18 and TRBJ1-1; the D is unclear. Germline V gene lookup returns CDR1 KGHSH and CDR2 LQKENI. This CDR3 contains 14 residues. Between the trimmed V and J ends, which lost 2 bases and 0 bases, there was a span of 7 bases.

The chain uses TRBV6-5 and TRBJ2-7, with 8 bases that match TRBD2. Trimming cost V 8 bases and J 3 bases; bases outside gene matches: 3. The V gene's germline CDR1 is MNHEY and CDR2 SVGAGI. This CDR3 has 12 residues. The CDR3 DNA follows: TGTGCCAGCTGGAGCGGGAGCTACGAGCAGTACTTC. Residues: CASWSGSYEQYF.

V and J are TRBV28 and TRBJ1-3, with D maybe TRBD1 (6 bases). There are 15 residues in the CDR3. The germline CDR1 and CDR2 sequences are MDHEN and SYDVKM. Trimming took off 7 bases at V and 8 bases at J, with 21 bases between the two ends. The CDR3 DNA is TGTGCCAGCAACCCACAGGGTTGGGGATTAGACACCATATATTTT. Amino acid sequence: CASNPQGWGLDTIYF.

V and J are TRBV11-3 and TRBJ1-2; 8 bases map to TRBD1. V lost 5 bases, J lost 4 bases, and 6 bases stayed unmatched. Germline assignment: CDR1 SGHNT and CDR2 YENEEA. This CDR3 has 14 residues. CDR3 nucleotides: TGTGCCAGCAGCGTGACAGGGGCTGTCTATGGCTACACCTTC. This codes for CASSVTGAVYGYTF. The variable domain in full, with the rest retrieved from reference TRBV11-3 and TRBJ1-2, is EAGVVQSPRYKIIEKKQPVAFWCNPISGHNTLYWYLQNLGQGPELLIRYENEEAVDDSQLPKDRFSAERLKGVDSTLKIQPAELGDSAVYLCASSVTGAVYGYTFGSGTRLTVV.

The chain uses TRBV9 and TRBJ2-7; D may be TRBD2 (6 bases). This CDR3 region has 14 residues. V lost 2 bases, J lost 3 bases, and 12 bases lay in between. The germline CDR1 and CDR2 sequences are SGDLS and YYNGEE. Here the CDR3 reads CASSVRDSNYEQYF. The CDR3 nucleotides are TGTGCCAGCAGCGTCCGGGACTCGAACTACGAGCAGTACTTC.

CDR3 region: CATSRETGYEQYF. The DNA for the CDR3 is TGTGCCACCAGCAGAGAGACAGGGTACGAGCAGTACTTC. The chain uses TRBV15 and TRBJ2-7; 7 bases map to TRBD1. The CDR3 covers 13 residues. V was pared by 0 bases and J by 4 bases, with 0 bases of the junction left unmatched. The V gene's germline CDR1 is LNHNV and CDR2 YYDKDF (reference sequence).

The chain couples TRBV7-9 to TRBJ1-6, with D possibly being TRBD1 (6 bases). Germline-derived CDR1 and CDR2 are SEHNR and FQNEAQ (reference sequence). Trimming took 5 bases from V and 9 from J, leaving 20 bases between them. This CDR3 contains 16 residues. Written as DNA, the CDR3 is TGTGCCAGCAGCCCCCACGCCCGGGACATCGGTTCACCCCTCCACTTT. It codes for CASSPHARDIGSPLHF.

This chain uses TRBV9 with TRBJ1-2, with 7 nucleotides matching TRBD1. The CDR3 is 14 amino acids. Germline trimming cut 0 bases from V and 6 bases from J; bases unmatched to any gene: 5. Germline CDR1 and CDR2: SGDLS and YYNGEE. The CDR3 sequence is CASSVELGGNGYTF. As DNA, the CDR3 is TGTGCCAGCAGCGTAGAGTTAGGGGGCAATGGCTACACCTTC.